This TCR beta chain was recovered during a study of cytotoxic CD8 clonotypes in ibrutinib-treated CLL. Across the study: The taking of response samples occurred after a median 12 months of treatment, with a range of 6 to 36. Whole-study findings and limits: Clonality went up at the time of ibrutinib response, stayed stable in sustained remission, and later dropped back toward its baseline level at progression. Sustained-remission and progressing patients diverged in sampling times. The study found public clonotypes uncommon, contracting or stable on treatment.

In regard to this clone: What it binds is unknown.

Here immunoSEQ multiplex PCR was the method, and the copy in TCRdb shows in-frame clones only, minus some. The repertoire includes about 310,000 clones, 70% to 80% of them detected once, and about 6.3% sits in the top ten. V lost 0 bases and J lost 2, with 11 bases in between. CDR3 length: 16 residues. Per germline, CDR1 MGHRA and CDR2 YSYEKL. The sequences come from PBMCs, collected before ibrutinib treatment. The clonotype originates from a human donor with chronic lymphocytic leukemia. The V gene is TRBV4-1, the J gene TRBJ1-3; D is undetermined. Written as DNA, the CDR3 is TGCGCCAGCAGCCAAGAAGTAGGGATTACTGGAAACACCATATATTTT. This codes for CASSQEVGITGNTIYF.